Detailed here is one T cell receptor beta chain. Its target is not known. With MiXCR, TCRdb called clones anew from the PCR reads. Among 39,000 or so clones listed, around 20% were seen once. The sample is drawn from a study of metastatic and nonmetastatic thyroid tumors. The study, taken as a whole, reports: Malignant thyroid tumors reportedly had TCR beta diversity that was significantly higher than in benign nodules, in blood and tumor.

None of the patients had undergone any treatment ahead of thyroid surgery. CDR3 length: 16 residues. With V trimmed by 0 bases and J by 7 bases, 6 bases remained unmatched. Germline CDR1 reads SGHNT; CDR2 reads YENEEA. The TCR comes from a female donor with papillary thyroid cancer or a benign thyroid nodule (not recorded which). Some clones in this sample may be carry-over from other donors' samples. The specimen was blood. The chain has TRBV11-3 and TRBJ2-2, with TRBD1 matching 9 bases. The CDR3 DNA follows: TGTGCCAGCAGCTTAGACCACAGGGGGCGAGGCGGGGAGCTGTTTTTT. It codes for CASSLDHRGRGGELFF.